This TCR beta chain originates from a study of blood T cell repertoires in COVID-19. TCRdb's table, derived via immunoSEQ multiplex PCR, lists solely in-frame clones and lacks some. The data show approximately 200,000 clones, 83% seen once. The CDR3 extends over 13 amino acids. Between the trimmed V and J ends, which lost 10 bases and 4 bases, there was a span of 17 bases. Germline V gene lookup returns CDR1 ENHRY and CDR2 SYGVKD. The sequenced sample consisted of peripheral blood. The chain couples TRBV10-3 to TRBJ2-7; D might be TRBD1 (6 bases). The clonotype was recovered from a woman between 45 and 60 years old with acute or convalescent COVID-19. In nucleotides, the CDR3 is TGTGCCACCAGACGGGCAGGGGAGTACGAGCAGTACTTC. Translating it yields CATRRAGEYEQYF.